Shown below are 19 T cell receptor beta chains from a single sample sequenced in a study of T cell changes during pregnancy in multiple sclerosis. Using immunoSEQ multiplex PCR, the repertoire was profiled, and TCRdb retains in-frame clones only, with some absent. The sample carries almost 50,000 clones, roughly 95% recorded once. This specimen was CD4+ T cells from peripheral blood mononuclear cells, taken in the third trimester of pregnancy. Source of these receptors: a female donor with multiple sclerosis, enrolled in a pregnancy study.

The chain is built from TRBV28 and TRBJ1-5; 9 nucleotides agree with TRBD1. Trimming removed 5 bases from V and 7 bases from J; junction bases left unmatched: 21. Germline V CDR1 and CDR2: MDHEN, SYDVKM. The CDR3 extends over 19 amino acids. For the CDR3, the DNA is TGTGCCAGCAGTGCAAGGGGGTACGGGGGACGGGACAGGGTACAGCCCCAGCATTTT. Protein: CASSARGYGGRDRVQPQHF.

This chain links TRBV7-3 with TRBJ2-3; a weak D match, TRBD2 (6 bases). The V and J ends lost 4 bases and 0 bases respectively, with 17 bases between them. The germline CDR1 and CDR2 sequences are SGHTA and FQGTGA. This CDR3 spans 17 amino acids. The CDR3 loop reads CASSSVGGPKSTDTQYF. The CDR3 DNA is TGTGCCAGCAGCTCCGTGGGGGGTCCCAAGAGCACAGATACGCAGTATTTT.

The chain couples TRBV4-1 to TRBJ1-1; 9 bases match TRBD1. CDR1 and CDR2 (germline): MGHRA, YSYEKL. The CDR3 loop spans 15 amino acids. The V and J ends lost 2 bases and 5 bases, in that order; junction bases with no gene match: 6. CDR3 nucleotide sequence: TGCGCCAGCAGCCAAATAGACAGGGGGGGAACTGAAGCTTTCTTT. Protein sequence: CASSQIDRGGTEAFF.

DNA for the CDR3: TGTGCCAGCAGACTGAGAGGGGGCAGCGCTGGAAACACCATATATTTT. This translates into CASRLRGGSAGNTIYF. This chain links TRBV28 with TRBJ1-3; 7 nucleotides agree with TRBD1. CDR1 MDHEN and CDR2 SYDVKM come from the germline V gene. V was clipped by 6 bases and J by 2 bases; unmatched bases: 10. The CDR3 is made up of 16 amino acids. Full variable domain (outside the CDR3, taken from reference TRBV28 and TRBJ1-3): DVKVTQSSRYLVKRTGEKVFLECVQDMDHENMFWYRQDPGLGLRLIYFSYDVKMKEKGDIPEGYSVSREKKERFSLILESASTNQTSMYLCASRLRGGSAGNTIYFGEGSWLTVV.

The CDR3: CASSSGLASQYF. CDR3 bases: TGTGCCAGCAGCTCAGGACTAGCGTCACAGTACTTC. V usage is TRBV5-6 and J usage is TRBJ2-4; 9 bases fit TRBD2. The CDR3 has 12 residues. Trimming at V came to 3 bases and at J to 13 bases, leaving 5 bases not matched to a gene. Germline V CDR1 and CDR2: SGHDT, YYEEEE.

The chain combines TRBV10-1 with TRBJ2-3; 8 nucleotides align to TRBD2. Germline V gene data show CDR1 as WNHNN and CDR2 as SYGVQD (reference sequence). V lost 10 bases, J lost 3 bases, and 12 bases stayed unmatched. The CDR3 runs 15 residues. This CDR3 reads CATVRGSGETDTQYF. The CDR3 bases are TGCGCCACTGTGAGGGGTAGCGGGGAAACAGATACGCAGTATTTT.

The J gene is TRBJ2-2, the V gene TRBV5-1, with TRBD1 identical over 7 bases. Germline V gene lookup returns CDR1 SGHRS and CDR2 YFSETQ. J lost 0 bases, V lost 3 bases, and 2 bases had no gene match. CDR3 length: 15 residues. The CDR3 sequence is CASSSDRANTGELFF. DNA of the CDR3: TGCGCCAGCAGCTCTGACAGGGCGAACACCGGGGAGCTGTTTTTT. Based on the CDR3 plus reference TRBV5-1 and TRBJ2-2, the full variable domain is KAGVTQTPRYLIKTRGQQVTLSCSPISGHRSVSWYQQTPGQGLQFLFEYFSETQRNKGNFPGRFSGRQFSNSRSEMNVSTLELGDSALYLCASSSDRANTGELFFGEGSRLTVL.

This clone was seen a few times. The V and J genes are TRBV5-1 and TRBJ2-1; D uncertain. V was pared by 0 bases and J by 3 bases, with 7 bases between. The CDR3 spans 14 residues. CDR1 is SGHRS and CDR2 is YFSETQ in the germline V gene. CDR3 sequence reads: CASSLGGGYNEQFF. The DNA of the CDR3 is TGCGCCAGCAGCTTGGGAGGCGGCTACAATGAGCAGTTCTTC.

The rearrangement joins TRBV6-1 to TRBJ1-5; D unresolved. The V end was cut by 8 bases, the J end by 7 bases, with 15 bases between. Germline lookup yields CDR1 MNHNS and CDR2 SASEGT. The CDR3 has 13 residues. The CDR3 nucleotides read TGTGCCAGCTCCCTTCTAGGGAGCCAGCCCCAGCATTTT. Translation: CASSLLGSQPQHF.

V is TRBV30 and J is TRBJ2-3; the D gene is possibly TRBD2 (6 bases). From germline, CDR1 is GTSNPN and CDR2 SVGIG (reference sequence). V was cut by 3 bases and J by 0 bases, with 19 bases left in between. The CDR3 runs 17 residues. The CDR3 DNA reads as TGTGCCTGGAGGCGGGGCGGGGCCCTAACTAGCACAGATACGCAGTATTTT. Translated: CAWRRGGALTSTDTQYF.

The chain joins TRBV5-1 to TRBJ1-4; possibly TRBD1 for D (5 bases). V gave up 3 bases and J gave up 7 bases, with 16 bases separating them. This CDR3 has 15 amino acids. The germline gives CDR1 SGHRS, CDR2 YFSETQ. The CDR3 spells CASSSDGTLIEKLFF. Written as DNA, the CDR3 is TGCGCCAGCAGCTCGGATGGGACTCTCATTGAAAAACTGTTTTTT.

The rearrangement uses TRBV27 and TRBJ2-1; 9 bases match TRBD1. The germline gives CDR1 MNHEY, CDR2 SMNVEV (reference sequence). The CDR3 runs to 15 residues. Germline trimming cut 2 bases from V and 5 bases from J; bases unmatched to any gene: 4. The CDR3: CASSLGGTGHNEQFF. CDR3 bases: TGTGCCAGCAGTTTAGGGGGGACAGGGCACAATGAGCAGTTCTTC.

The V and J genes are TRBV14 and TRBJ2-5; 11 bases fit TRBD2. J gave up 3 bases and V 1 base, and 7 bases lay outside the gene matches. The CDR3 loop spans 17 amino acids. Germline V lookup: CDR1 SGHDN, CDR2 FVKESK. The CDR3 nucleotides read TGTGCCAGCAGCCAAGTCCCTATGACTAGCGGGGAAGAGACCCAGTACTTC. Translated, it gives CASSQVPMTSGEETQYF.

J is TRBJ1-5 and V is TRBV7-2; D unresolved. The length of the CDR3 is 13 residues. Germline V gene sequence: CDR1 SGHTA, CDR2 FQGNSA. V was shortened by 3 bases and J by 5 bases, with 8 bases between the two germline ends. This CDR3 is CASSFFGDQPQHF. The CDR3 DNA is TGTGCCAGCAGCTTTTTCGGGGATCAGCCCCAGCATTTT.

In nucleotides, the CDR3 is TGCGCCAGCACCCGGTCCCGGGACAGGGGGTTCTACGAGCAGTACTTC. It encodes CASTRSRDRGFYEQYF. The V call is TRBV10-1, the J call TRBJ2-7, with TRBD1 matching over 11 bases. The CDR3 length is 16 residues. CDR1 and CDR2 from the germline V gene are WNHNN and SYGVQD (reference sequence). V dropped 7 bases and J dropped 3; count of bases not matched to a gene: 11.

The CDR3, as DNA: TGTGCCAGCAGCTTAGCCCCGGGACAGGTAATTTCTAACTATGGCTACACCTTC. This translates into CASSLAPGQVISNYGYTF. The chain is built from TRBV11-3 and TRBJ1-2, with 8 bases matching TRBD1. Germline-derived CDR1 and CDR2 are SGHNT and YENEEA. The CDR3 runs to 18 residues. J lost 0 bases, V lost 1 base, and 10 bases had no gene match.

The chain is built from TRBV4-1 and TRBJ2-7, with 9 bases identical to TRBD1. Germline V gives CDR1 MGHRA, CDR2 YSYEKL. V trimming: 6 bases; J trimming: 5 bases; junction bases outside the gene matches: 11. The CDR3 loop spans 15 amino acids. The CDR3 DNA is TGCGCCAGCAGTGGAGGACAGGGGTCGCGCCACGAGCAGTACTTC. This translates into CASSGGQGSRHEQYF.

The DNA of the CDR3 is TGTGCCAGCAGTTACCGGGGGGAAGGAAGCAATCAGCCCCAGCATTTT. This sequence encodes CASSYRGEGSNQPQHF. This rearrangement joins TRBV6-6 to TRBJ1-5, with a weak D call TRBD1 (5 bases). Per germline, CDR1 MNHNY and CDR2 SVGAGI (reference sequence). This CDR3 spans 16 amino acids. The V end was cut by 2 bases, the J end by 1 base, with 12 bases between.

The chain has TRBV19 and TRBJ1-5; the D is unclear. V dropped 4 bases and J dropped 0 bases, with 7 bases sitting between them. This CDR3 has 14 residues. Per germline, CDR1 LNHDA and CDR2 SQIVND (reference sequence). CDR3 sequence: CASSNVNSNQPQHF. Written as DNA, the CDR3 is TGTGCCAGTAGTAATGTAAATAGCAATCAGCCCCAGCATTTT. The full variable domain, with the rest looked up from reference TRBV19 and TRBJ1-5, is DGGITQSPKYLFRKEGQNVTLSCEQNLNHDAMYWYRQDPGQGLRLIYYSQIVNDFQKGDIAEGYSVSREKKESFPLTVTSAQKNPTAFYLCASSNVNSNQPQHFGDGTRLSIL.